A selection of T cell receptor beta chains follows, all from one sample in a study of T-cell memory formation after mild COVID-19. From the 5' RACE reads, TCRdb called clonotypes with MiXCR, one entry per CDR3 protein. The data hold about 560,000 distinct CDR3 sequences, with approximately 15% observed a single time. Sample: PBMCs or a T cell subset sorted from them (not recorded which). Receptors originate from an adult woman who had mild COVID-19 (a few samples of this study predate the infection). Cell type and time point are not known. CDR3s include the opening cysteine and the closing phenylalanine or tryptophan. D genes are given only for firm matches. Clone size is shown for a subset of rows, as once, few, many or a class of expanded clone.

j_call d_call v_call clone_size cdr3_aa cdr3_nt
TRBJ2-2 TRBD2 TRBV7-9 - CAPLAGAGELFF TGTGCTCCCCTAGCGGGAGCCGGGGAGCTGTTTTTT
TRBJ2-3 TRBD1 TRBV27 - CASSLKQGGDTQYF TGTGCCAGCAGTCTAAAACAGGGGGGTGATACGCAGTATTTT
TRBJ1-2 TRBD1 TRBV14 few CASSPGGTHYGYTF TGTGCCAGCAGCCCAGGGGGGACCCACTATGGCTACACCTTC
TRBJ2-1 TRBD2 TRBV20-1 few CSASPGTSGWWDEQFF TGCAGTGCTAGCCCTGGGACTAGCGGCTGGTGGGATGAGCAGTTCTTC
TRBJ2-3 TRBD1 TRBV18 many CASSPTGVRTDTQYF TGTGCCAGCTCACCTACAGGGGTCCGCACAGATACGCAGTATTTT
TRBJ2-1 - TRBV5-4 - CASSSRNEQFF TGTGCCAGCAGCTCTCGAAATGAGCAGTTCTTC
TRBJ1-2 - TRBV12-3/TRBV12-4 few CASSLSLYGYTF TGTGCCAGCAGTTTGTCGCTCTATGGCTACACCTTC
TRBJ1-6 - TRBV5-1 - CASSPDPNSPLHF TGCGCCAGCAGCCCGGACCCTAATTCACCCCTCCACTTT
TRBJ1-5 - TRBV18 few CASSPQFQPNQPQHF TGTGCCAGCTCACCACAATTCCAGCCTAATCAGCCCCAGCATTTT
TRBJ2-1 - TRBV5-1 few CASSLVGITYNEQFF TGCGCCAGCAGCTTGGTGGGGATTACCTACAATGAGCAGTTCTTC
TRBJ1-1 TRBD1 TRBV19 many CASSSGQGYTEAFF TGTGCCAGTAGTTCTGGACAGGGGTACACTGAAGCTTTCTTT
TRBJ2-2 TRBD2 TRBV6-5 few CASSYSKSGGNTGELFF TGTGCCAGCAGTTACTCGAAAAGCGGGGGGAACACCGGGGAGCTGTTTTTT
TRBJ1-1 - TRBV9 - CASSVEVETEAFF TGTGCCAGCAGCGTAGAGGTCGAGACTGAAGCTTTCTTT
TRBJ2-5 TRBD1 TRBV29-1 few CSVRTGGTEETQYF TGCAGCGTCAGGACAGGGGGGACAGAAGAGACCCAGTACTTC
TRBJ1-1 - TRBV4-2 - CASSQDSGPAEAFF TGTGCCAGCAGCCAAGATTCAGGGCCCGCGGAAGCTTTCTTT
TRBJ1-2 TRBD1 TRBV6-1 - CASSEGVGGWYGYTF TGTGCCAGCAGTGAAGGTGTAGGGGGCTGGTATGGCTACACCTTC
TRBJ2-5 - TRBV4-1 few CASSRPARAGHQETQYF TGCGCCAGCAGCCGCCCGGCGAGGGCCGGGCACCAAGAGACCCAGTACTTC
TRBJ1-5 TRBD1 TRBV6-5 - CASRPGFGTASNQPQHF TGTGCCAGCAGGCCAGGATTTGGGACAGCTAGCAATCAGCCCCAGCATTTT
TRBJ1-2 - TRBV12-3/TRBV12-4 - CASSSRGDLRGYTF TGTGCCAGCAGCTCCCGCGGGGATCTTCGAGGCTACACCTTC
TRBJ2-1 - TRBV18 few CASSPPRTTGNEQFF TGTGCCAGCTCACCACCGAGGACCACGGGCAATGAGCAGTTCTTC
TRBJ2-7 TRBD2 TRBV6-1 few CASSGGSLSSYEQYF TGTGCCAGCAGTGGCGGGAGCCTATCATCCTACGAGCAGTACTTC
TRBJ2-7 - TRBV19 few CASSIWFKDNYEQYF TGTGCCAGTAGTATTTGGTTTAAGGATAACTACGAGCAGTACTTC
TRBJ2-1 - TRBV7-2 - CASALWSGEQFF TGTGCCAGCGCGCTATGGAGTGGTGAGCAGTTCTTC
TRBJ1-1 - TRBV7-9 - CASSSTSHTEAFF TGTGCCAGCAGCTCGACATCCCACACTGAAGCTTTCTTT
TRBJ2-1 - TRBV7-9 few CASSTRRAYNEQFF TGTGCCAGCAGCACGAGGAGGGCTTACAATGAGCAGTTCTTC
TRBJ2-2 - TRBV20-1 few CSANVPGRNTGELFF TGCAGTGCTAACGTCCCGGGAAGGAACACCGGGGAGCTGTTTTTT
TRBJ2-3 TRBD2 TRBV29-1 - CSLMGLAGVPDTQYF TGCAGCTTAATGGGACTAGCGGGAGTCCCAGATACGCAGTATTTT
TRBJ2-1 - TRBV4-1 few CASSGFFVGEQFF TGCGCCAGCAGTGGTTTTTTTGTTGGTGAGCAGTTCTTC
TRBJ1-5 - TRBV24-1 few CATSIHSNQPQHF TGTGCCACCTCAATTCATAGCAATCAGCCCCAGCATTTT
TRBJ2-4 - TRBV7-8 many CASSHRVAKNIQYF TGTGCCAGCAGCCACAGGGTGGCCAAAAACATTCAGTACTTC
TRBJ2-2 - TRBV5-1 - CASSLPGTNTGELFF TGCGCCAGCAGCTTGCCGGGAACGAACACCGGGGAGCTGTTTTTT
TRBJ2-3 - TRBV12-3/TRBV12-4 few CASRAGPDNTDTQYF TGTGCCAGCAGGGCCGGACCCGACAACACAGATACGCAGTATTTT
TRBJ2-7 - TRBV27 - CASSRVVGRYEQYF TGTGCCAGCAGCCGAGTGGTGGGCAGGTACGAGCAGTACTTC
TRBJ2-5 TRBD2 TRBV6-2/TRBV6-3 few CASRAGTIIQETQYF TGTGCCAGCAGGGCGGGGACTATCATACAAGAGACCCAGTACTTC
TRBJ2-5 - TRBV19 once CASSIRLDSLYQETQYF TGTGCCAGTAGTATAAGATTGGACAGCTTGTACCAAGAGACCCAGTACTTC
TRBJ2-1 TRBD1 TRBV12-3/TRBV12-4 - CASSSDRVDEQFF TGTGCCAGCAGTTCGGACAGGGTGGATGAGCAGTTCTTC
TRBJ2-7 - TRBV5-1 - CASSEERPPYEQYF TGCGCCAGCAGCGAAGAGCGGCCCCCCTACGAGCAGTACTTC
TRBJ2-5 TRBD2 TRBV3-1 - CASSQARDYPRETQYF TGTGCCAGCAGCCAAGCCCGGGACTACCCCAGGGAGACCCAGTACTTC
TRBJ1-2 TRBD1 TRBV6-1 - CASSEAGTAYGYTF TGTGCCAGCAGTGAAGCGGGGACAGCCTATGGCTACACCTTC
TRBJ1-2 - TRBV24-1 - CATSDPRSPGYTF TGTGCCACCAGTGATCCTCGCTCGCCTGGCTACACCTTC
TRBJ2-7 - TRBV5-1 few CASSLAQLSSYEQYF TGCGCCAGCAGCTTGGCACAGCTAAGCTCCTACGAGCAGTACTTC
TRBJ2-5 - TRBV5-1 many CASSLPGRGQETQYF TGCGCCAGCAGCTTGCCGGGAAGGGGGCAAGAGACCCAGTACTTC
TRBJ2-3 - TRBV7-8 once CASSPRDSTDTQYF TGTGCCAGCAGCCCCCGGGACAGCACAGATACGCAGTATTTT
TRBJ2-5 - TRBV30 - CAWSRREGETQYF TGTGCCTGGAGTCGTAGGGAAGGAGAGACCCAGTACTTC
TRBJ1-1 TRBD1 TRBV27 many CASRGNRGNTEAFF TGTGCCAGCAGGGGGAACAGGGGTAACACTGAAGCTTTCTTT
TRBJ2-3 TRBD2 TRBV14 many CASSRQTSVSTDTQYF TGTGCCAGCAGCCGACAGACTAGCGTCAGCACAGATACGCAGTATTTT
TRBJ2-1 - TRBV7-2 - CASSVAVSSYNEQFF TGTGCCAGCAGTGTAGCGGTTAGCTCCTACAATGAGCAGTTCTTC
TRBJ2-3 - TRBV9 - CASSPMVGTDTQYF TGTGCCAGCAGCCCGATGGTGGGCACAGATACGCAGTATTTT
TRBJ1-4 TRBD1 TRBV6-6 few CASRQGWDEKLFF TGTGCCAGCAGACAGGGGTGGGATGAAAAACTGTTTTTT
TRBJ2-2 TRBD2 TRBV29-1 few CSVDSGLAGGPTGELFF TGCAGCGTGGACTCCGGGCTAGCGGGAGGGCCCACCGGGGAGCTGTTTTTT
TRBJ2-7 - TRBV7-6 - CASSLATQGHEQYF TGTGCCAGCAGCTTAGCGACACAGGGTCACGAGCAGTACTTC
TRBJ2-6 - TRBV7-9 - CASSVNIGLSGANVLTF TGTGCCAGCTCGGTAAACATCGGACTCTCTGGGGCCAACGTCCTGACTTTC
TRBJ2-3 - TRBV5-1 many CASSSAASGTDTQYF TGCGCCAGCAGCTCGGCGGCGTCGGGCACAGATACGCAGTATTTT
TRBJ1-3 - TRBV7-9 - CASSLNSDTIYF TGTGCCAGCAGCTTAAATTCGGACACCATATATTTT